This T cell receptor (beta chain) was captured in a study of prognosis after radiotherapy for stage I lung cancer. Across the whole study: Squamous cell carcinoma was diagnosed in 7 or 8 patients and adenocarcinoma in about twelve. Study outcomes and limitations: Stereotactic body radiation therapy was followed by fewer unique TCR clones, median roughly 10,000 versus 7,000.

Two rounds of multiplex PCR amplified TCR beta CDR3 from genomic DNA. Each TRBV and TRBJ gene had its own primer in the first PCR round. Using its own MiXCR run on the multiplex PCR reads, TCRdb lists one record per CDR3 protein. This table holds about 27,000 distinct CDR3 sequences, around 30% found once. Trimming removed 4 bases from V and 4 bases from J, with 11 bases in between. Looked up from germline, CDR1 is SQVTM and CDR2 is ANQGSEA. This CDR3 contains 13 residues. Ten or more counts support this clonotype. Its antigen is undetermined. The sample was PBMCs, taken before or after stereotactic body radiation therapy (not recorded which). The chain carries TRBV29-1 and TRBJ1-5; D remains unclear. The origin of this receptor is a donor over 45 with non-small cell lung cancer. As DNA, the CDR3 is TGCAGCGTTGGGACGGGTAGTAATCAGCCCCAGCATTTT. Translated, it gives CSVGTGSNQPQHF.